This T cell receptor beta chain is drawn from a study of cytomegalovirus exposure and HLA in healthy donors. Study-level information: For the roughly 400 genotyped donors, roughly 80% fell within the Caucasian-associated ancestry cluster. The study, taken as a whole, reports: Association of 16,951 TCR beta sequences with HLA alleles was found at 0.05 false discovery rate in a later analysis.

These donors counted as nominally healthy when sampled, but unrecorded immune exposures were likely. Primers: 60 Vbeta forward and 13 Jbeta reverse. Source study methods: Around 9.9 million shared chains were among the approximately 82 million unique TCR beta chains that a later analysis counted. Repertoires were generated with immunoSEQ multiplex PCR, while TCRdb's copy carries only in-frame clones and drops some. That table furnishes V, J and clone size, whereas the DNA furnished D and trimming. The data contain about 140,000 clones, approximately 78% of them seen just once; the ten biggest clones take up about 6.8%. For this clone: Its cognate antigen is unknown.

The source is a woman between 40 and 55 years old in good health and CMV-seropositive. The source material was PBMCs.

Here the CDR3 reads CASSSHLTGQGANEKLFF. Written as DNA, the CDR3 is TGTGCCAGCAGCTCGCACTTGACGGGGCAGGGGGCTAATGAAAAACTGTTTTTT. The rearrangement uses TRBV7-9 and TRBJ1-4, with 7 bases that match TRBD1. Germline assignment: CDR1 SEHNR and CDR2 FQNEAQ (reference sequence). The J segment lost 3 bases and the V segment lost 4 bases, leaving 14 bases of the junction unmatched. CDR3 length: 18 residues.